This T cell receptor (beta chain) emerged from a study of CD8+ T cells in alopecia areata. Findings of the study overall: Higher clonality and more expanded CD8+ clones appeared in lesional than normal scalp. In blood and scalp, many expanded lesional clones persisted during tofacitinib.

Reverse transcribed after extraction, RNA yielded cDNA as the sequencing template. Assay used: immunoSEQ multiplex PCR; TCRdb lists only in-frame clones, some missing. This repertoire shows under 350,000 clones, 58% found once; its top ten account for over 1.5%. Treatment defined: oral pan-JAK inhibitor, 5-10 mg twice daily. Trimming cost V 3 bases and J 3 bases, with 17 bases left between them. CDR1 and CDR2 (germline): KGHSH, LQKENI. CDR3 length: 16 amino acids. In regard to this clone: The antigen remains unidentified.

The source of this sequence is a human donor with alopecia areata. The source material was CD4+ T cells sorted from blood, sampled at week 24, from a patient treated with tofacitinib. The chain has TRBV18 and TRBJ1-1; D possibly corresponds to TRBD1 (6 bases). This CDR3 reads CASSPSGHIIDTEAFF. CDR3 nucleotides: TGTGCCAGCTCACCCTCGGGACACATAATCGACACTGAAGCTTTCTTT.